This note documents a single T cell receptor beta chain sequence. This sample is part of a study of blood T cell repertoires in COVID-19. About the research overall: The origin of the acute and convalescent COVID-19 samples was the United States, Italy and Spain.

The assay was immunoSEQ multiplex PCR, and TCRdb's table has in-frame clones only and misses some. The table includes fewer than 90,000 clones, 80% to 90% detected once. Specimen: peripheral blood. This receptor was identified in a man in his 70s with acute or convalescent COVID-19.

This CDR3 is CSVEGSGQETQYF. DNA of the CDR3: TGCAGCGTTGAAGGGTCCGGCCAAGAGACCCAGTACTTC. The chain is built from TRBV29-1 and TRBJ2-5; D is undetermined. The CDR3 consists of 13 residues. The V end was cut by 1 base, the J end by 1 base, with 7 bases between. The germline V gene has CDR1 SQVTM and CDR2 ANQGSEA.